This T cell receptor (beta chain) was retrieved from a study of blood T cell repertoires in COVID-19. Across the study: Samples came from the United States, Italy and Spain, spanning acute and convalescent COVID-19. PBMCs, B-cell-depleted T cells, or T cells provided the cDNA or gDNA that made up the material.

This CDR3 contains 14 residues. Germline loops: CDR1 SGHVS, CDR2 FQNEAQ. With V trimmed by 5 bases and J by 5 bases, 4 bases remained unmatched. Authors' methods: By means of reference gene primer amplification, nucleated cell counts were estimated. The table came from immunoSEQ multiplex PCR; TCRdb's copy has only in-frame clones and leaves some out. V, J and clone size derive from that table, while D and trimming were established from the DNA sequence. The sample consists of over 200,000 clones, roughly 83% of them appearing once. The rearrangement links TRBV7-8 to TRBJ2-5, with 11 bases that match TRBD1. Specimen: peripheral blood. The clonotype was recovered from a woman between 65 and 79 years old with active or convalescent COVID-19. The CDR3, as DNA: TGTGCCAGCAGCCGGACAGGGGGCCGGGAGACCCAGTACTTC. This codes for CASSRTGGRETQYF. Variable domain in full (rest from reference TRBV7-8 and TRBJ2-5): GAGVSQSPRYKVAKRGQDVALRCDPISGHVSLFWYQQALGQGPEFLTYFQNEAQLDKSGLPSDRFFAERPEGSVSTLKIQRTQQEDSAVYLCASSRTGGRETQYFGPGTRLLVL.